Listed below are T cell receptor beta chains from one sample, sequenced in a study of T cells in Graves' hyperthyroidism and ophthalmopathy. MiXCR was run by TCRdb on the multiplex PCR reads, yielding one entry per CDR3 protein. The table records more than 550,000 distinct CDR3 sequences, about 17% of them present only once. The sample taken for sequencing was blood. Every receptor here comes from a woman between 45 and 65 years old with Graves' hyperthyroidism that later progressed to Graves' ophthalmopathy. CDR3s include the opening cysteine and the closing phenylalanine or tryptophan. The D gene is left open where the match is weak. Expanded clones are given a class, and other clones once, few, many or no size at all.

TRBJ1-2,-,TRBV14,-,CASSQDAGLRYTF,TGTGCCAGCAGCCAAGACGCGGGGCTTCGCTACACCTTC
TRBJ2-1,-,TRBV6-1,-,CASSDLLAGDEQFF,TGTGCCAGCAGTGACCTACTAGCTGGGGATGAGCAGTTCTTC
TRBJ1-2,many,TRBV7-2,-,CASSSTTVNYGYTF,TGTGCCAGCAGCTCCACGACAGTTAACTATGGCTACACCTTC
TRBJ1-2,-,TRBV7-9,-,CASSLSGTKVSYTF,TGTGCCAGCAGCTTAAGCGGTACCAAAGTGTCCTACACCTTC
TRBJ2-7,-,TRBV6-1,TRBD2,CASSRSGTSGFYEQYF,TGTGCCAGCAGTAGATCCGGGACTAGCGGATTCTACGAGCAGTACTTC
TRBJ1-2,-,TRBV6-5,TRBD1,CASSSGQTLSYGYTF,TGTGCCAGCAGTTCGGGACAGACATTGAGTTATGGCTACACCTTC
TRBJ2-1,many,TRBV20-1,-,CSARMSGPSFYNEQFF,TGCAGTGCTAGAATGTCCGGGCCTAGTTTCTACAATGAGCAGTTCTTC
TRBJ2-5,few,TRBV27,-,CASSLVLTGPQYF,TGTGCCAGCAGTTTAGTTCTTACCGGGCCCCAGTACTTC
TRBJ2-5,-,TRBV5-4,-,CAASHQETQYF,TGTGCCGCGTCGCACCAAGAGACCCAGTACTTC
TRBJ1-4,few,TRBV5-1,-,CASSPTSGGANEKLFF,TGCGCCAGCAGCCCCACTTCCGGGGGAGCTAATGAAAAACTGTTTTTT
TRBJ2-3,few,TRBV7-2,-,CASSLASAGTDTQYF,TGTGCCAGCAGCTTAGCGAGCGCGGGCACAGATACGCAGTATTTT
TRBJ1-5,-,TRBV19,-,CASNIIHGGGQPQHF,TGTGCCAGTAACATAATTCACGGCGGGGGTCAGCCCCAGCATTTT
TRBJ2-1,-,TRBV11-2,TRBD2,CASSLGSGGPTPYNEQFF,TGTGCCAGCAGCTTGGGGAGCGGGGGGCCGACGCCGTACAATGAGCAGTTCTTC
TRBJ2-5,few,TRBV6-6,-,CASSYTWAQGETQYF,TGTGCCAGCAGTTACACCTGGGCCCAAGGGGAGACCCAGTACTTC
TRBJ2-1,few,TRBV5-1,-,CASSGDASSYNEQFF,TGCGCCAGCAGCGGGGACGCTAGCTCCTACAATGAGCAGTTCTTC
TRBJ2-1,-,TRBV3-1,-,CASSQDIIGPEQFF,TGTGCCAGCAGCCAGGATATCATCGGACCTGAGCAGTTCTTC
TRBJ1-5,-,TRBV5-1,-,CASSFSGASNQPQHF,TGCGCCAGCAGCTTCTCAGGGGCGAGCAATCAGCCCCAGCATTTT
TRBJ2-4,-,TRBV18,TRBD1,CASSPRQGAAKNIQYF,TGTGCCAGCTCACCACGGCAGGGGGCAGCCAAAAACATTCAGTACTTC
TRBJ2-1,few,TRBV6-2/TRBV6-3,-,CASSDLGGNEQFF,TGTGCCAGCAGTGACTTAGGTGGGAATGAGCAGTTCTTC
TRBJ2-3,many,TRBV11-2,TRBD2,CASSPLLAGGPVDTQYF,TGTGCCAGCAGCCCCCTCCTAGCGGGGGGGCCTGTAGATACGCAGTATTTT
TRBJ1-4,-,TRBV3-1,-,CASSVDGTNEKLFF,TGTGCCAGCAGCGTCGACGGAACTAATGAAAAACTGTTTTTT
TRBJ1-1,-,TRBV5-1,TRBD1,CASSYRQGASEAFF,TGCGCCAGCAGCTACCGACAGGGGGCTTCTGAAGCTTTCTTT
TRBJ1-2,many,TRBV12-3/TRBV12-4,-,CASSPRLVGYTF,TGTGCCAGCAGTCCGCGCCTGGTTGGCTACACCTTC
TRBJ1-1,-,TRBV20-1,-,CSARDLQLNTEAFF,TGCAGTGCTAGAGATCTTCAGTTGAACACTGAAGCTTTCTTT
TRBJ1-5,-,TRBV29-1,-,CSVAGDLGKPQHF,TGCAGCGTTGCAGGGGACCTGGGCAAGCCCCAGCATTTT
TRBJ2-1,many,TRBV3-1,-,CASSQVVSEQFF,TGTGCCAGCAGCCAAGTTGTGAGCGAGCAGTTCTTC
TRBJ2-5,few,TRBV6-1,-,CASRSAGHYQETQYF,TGTGCCAGCAGGTCGGCCGGGCACTACCAAGAGACCCAGTACTTC
TRBJ1-2,many,TRBV24-1,TRBD1,CATSDSGTVRYGYTF,TGTGCCACCAGTGATTCCGGGACAGTCCGCTATGGCTACACCTTC
TRBJ1-1,-,TRBV4-1,-,CASSQGGDPAEAFF,TGCGCCAGCAGCCAGGGCGGGGACCCGGCGGAAGCTTTCTTT
TRBJ2-5,-,TRBV24-1,-,CATSDLYRETQYF,TGTGCCACCAGTGATTTATACCGAGAGACCCAGTACTTC
TRBJ2-7,few,TRBV30,-,CAWSEDSSYEQYF,TGTGCCTGGAGTGAAGACAGCTCCTACGAGCAGTACTTC
TRBJ2-7,many,TRBV29-1,TRBD1,CSVEQLDRGSYEQYF,TGCAGCGTTGAACAGCTGGACAGGGGAAGCTACGAGCAGTACTTC
TRBJ1-2,many,TRBV28,TRBD1,CASSLSGPGVGGQGTGYTF,TGTGCCAGCAGTTTATCTGGTCCGGGGGTGGGAGGACAGGGGACTGGCTACACCTTC
TRBJ2-7,-,TRBV27,-,CASSSLDSSYEQYF,TGTGCCAGCAGTTCCCTCGACAGCTCCTACGAGCAGTACTTC
TRBJ2-1,few,TRBV15,-,CATSKRVGVYNEQFF,TGTGCCACCAGCAAAAGGGTTGGGGTGTACAATGAGCAGTTCTTC
TRBJ1-1,-,TRBV5-5,-,CASSLDIPVDTEAFF,TGTGCCAGCAGCTTGGACATCCCAGTGGACACTGAAGCTTTCTTT
TRBJ2-1,few,TRBV15,TRBD1,CATSSRQGLGTNEQFF,TGTGCCACCAGCAGTCGACAGGGTTTAGGAACCAATGAGCAGTTCTTC
TRBJ1-4,-,TRBV5-6,TRBD1,CASSLPGQGYEKLFF,TGTGCCAGCAGTCTGCCGGGACAGGGTTATGAAAAACTGTTTTTT
TRBJ1-5,many,TRBV12-3/TRBV12-4,TRBD1,CASSLVAGGVWYQPQHF,TGTGCCAGCAGTTTAGTTGCAGGGGGGGTTTGGTATCAGCCCCAGCATTTT
TRBJ2-1,few,TRBV6-1,-,CASSDLRGGLRNEQFF,TGTGCCAGCAGCGACCTCCGTGGGGGGCTTAGGAATGAGCAGTTCTTC
TRBJ1-4,-,TRBV20-1,-,CSAKMGLREKLFF,TGCAGTGCGAAAATGGGGTTGAGGGAAAAACTGTTTTTT
TRBJ1-2,many,TRBV6-1,TRBD1,CASSLGQHYGYTF,TGTGCCAGCAGTCTGGGACAGCACTATGGCTACACCTTC